These T cell receptor beta chains were read from a single sample in a study of early T cells in non-severe SARS-CoV-2 infection. TCRdb independently ran MiXCR on the 5' RACE reads; one entry per CDR3 protein. This sample carries 30,000 to 40,000 distinct CDR3 sequences, about 10% of them seen once, and the ten largest clones take over 10%. The sample was whole blood. The source is an adult who was a healthcare worker with PCR-confirmed SARS-CoV-2 infection or an uninfected control (not recorded which). Both conserved end residues are part of each CDR3. The D gene is left open where the match is weak. For some rows the clone size is stated as once, few or many, or as a class when expanded; others skip it.

V gene	J gene	clone size	D gene	CDR3 DNA	CDR3 protein
TRBV3-1	TRBJ2-6	few	.	TGTGCCAGCAGCGCACGAGATAGGGCCAACGTCCTGACTTTC	CASSARDRANVLTF
TRBV12-5	TRBJ2-3	few	.	TGTGCTAGTGGCCTCAGCACAGATACGCAGTATTTT	CASGLSTDTQYF
TRBV20-1	TRBJ2-7	.	.	TGCAGTGCTAGAAACGGGAAAGGTGGATACGAGCAGTACTTC	CSARNGKGGYEQYF
TRBV6-2/TRBV6-3	TRBJ2-7	many	.	TGTGCCACCCGGGCCGGGGTTTATTACGAGCAGTACTTC	CATRAGVYYEQYF
TRBV5-8	TRBJ2-5	.	.	TGTGCCAGCAGCTTCCCGGGACACGGAGGGGAGACCCAGTACTTC	CASSFPGHGGETQYF
TRBV29-1	TRBJ2-5	.	.	TGCAGCGCAGGGCGGGAAGAGACCCAGTACTTC	CSAGREETQYF
TRBV12-3/TRBV12-4	TRBJ2-5	few	.	TGTGCCAGCAGTTTCGCCGCGGAGGAGACCCAGTACTTC	CASSFAAEETQYF
TRBV18	TRBJ2-1	many	TRBD1	TGTGCCAGCTCACCACCCACAGGGGTACCCTACAATGAGCAGTTCTTC	CASSPPTGVPYNEQFF
TRBV6-5	TRBJ1-2	many	TRBD1	TGTGCCAGCAGTTACTCGACAGGGATTGGCTACACCTTC	CASSYSTGIGYTF
TRBV6-6	TRBJ1-1	many	.	TGTGCCAGCAGTTTTTCGACCGCGAACACTGAAGCTTTCTTT	CASSFSTANTEAFF
TRBV7-2	TRBJ1-6	.	.	TGTGCCAGCAGCCGAACGTCTTCTAATTCACCCCTCCACTTT	CASSRTSSNSPLHF
TRBV4-3	TRBJ2-2	.	.	TGCGCCAGCAGCCAAGTGGGTCTATCGGTAGTTCCTGGGGAGCTGTTTTTT	CASSQVGLSVVPGELFF
TRBV5-6	TRBJ2-7	many	.	TGTGCCAGCAGCTTGGTTCCGGGAACCTACGAGCAGTACTTC	CASSLVPGTYEQYF
TRBV7-2	TRBJ1-5	many	TRBD1	TGTGCCAGCAGCTTAGCTGGGACAGCATATCAGCCCCAGCATTTT	CASSLAGTAYQPQHF
TRBV20-1	TRBJ2-5	many	TRBD1	TGCAGTGCCCCAGGGACAGGGGCGGGGGGGACCCAGTACTTC	CSAPGTGAGGTQYF